This T cell receptor (beta chain) emerged from a study of blood T cell repertoires in COVID-19. CDR1 SGHRS and CDR2 YFSETQ come from the germline V gene. V shed 1 base and J shed 6 bases, with 10 bases lying between them. This CDR3 contains 13 residues. All enrollees were about 18 to 100 years old and from about two dozen US areas. Each participant's cohort was designated according to participant-reported clinical history. This clone has a handful of counts. Generated by immunoSEQ multiplex PCR, the TCRdb table keeps only in-frame clones and is missing some. The sample includes 180,000 or so clones, around four fifths of them seen just once.

The receptor was isolated from a woman between 45 and 60 years old in a cohort exposed to, infected with or recovered from COVID-19 (not recorded which). V usage is TRBV5-1 and J usage is TRBJ1-2; no clear D gene. The sequencing input was PBMCs or T cells enriched from blood (not recorded which). The CDR3 protein is CASSLRERNGYTF. Written as DNA, the CDR3 is TGCGCCAGCAGCTTGAGAGAGAGGAATGGCTACACCTTC. The whole variable domain, remainder taken from reference TRBV5-1 and TRBJ1-2, is KAGVTQTPRYLIKTRGQQVTLSCSPISGHRSVSWYQQTPGQGLQFLFEYFSETQRNKGNFPGRFSGRQFSNSRSEMNVSTLELGDSALYLCASSLRERNGYTFGSGTRLTVV.